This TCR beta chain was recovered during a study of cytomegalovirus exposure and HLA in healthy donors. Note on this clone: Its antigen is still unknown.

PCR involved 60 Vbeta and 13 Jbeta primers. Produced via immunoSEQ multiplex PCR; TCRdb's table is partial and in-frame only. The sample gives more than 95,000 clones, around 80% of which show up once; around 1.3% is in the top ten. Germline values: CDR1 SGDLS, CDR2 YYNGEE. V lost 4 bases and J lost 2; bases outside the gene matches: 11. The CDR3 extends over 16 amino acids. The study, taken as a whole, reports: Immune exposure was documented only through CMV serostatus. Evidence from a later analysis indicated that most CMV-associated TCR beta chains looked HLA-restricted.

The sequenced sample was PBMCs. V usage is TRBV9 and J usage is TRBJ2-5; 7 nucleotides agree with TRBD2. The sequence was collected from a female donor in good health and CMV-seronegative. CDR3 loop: CASSSTRDGGQETQYF. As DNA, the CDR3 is TGTGCCAGCAGCTCTACTAGGGACGGGGGGCAAGAGACCCAGTACTTC. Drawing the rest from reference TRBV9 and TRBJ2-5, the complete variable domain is DSGVTQTPKHLITATGQRVTLRCSPRSGDLSVYWYQQSLDQGLQFLIQYYNGEERAKGNILERFSAQQFPDLHSELNLSSLELGDSALYFCASSSTRDGGQETQYFGPGTRLLVL.